This T cell receptor (beta chain) was recovered during a study of T-cell reconstitution after alpha-beta-depleted transplantation in children. Findings of the study overall: Roughly two months post-transplant, alpha-beta T cells reportedly originated from several hundred graft clones that had expanded.

Of note for this clonotype: Its target is unknown.

During its preparation, the TCRbeta library received unique molecular identifiers. Via MiXCR, TCRdb re-called the PCR reads, giving one row per CDR3 protein. The sample holds about a million distinct CDR3 sequences, roughly 31% seen once. V gave up 4 bases and J gave up 5 bases, with 17 bases separating them. The CDR3 has 16 residues. The material sequenced was PBMCs, mostly from graft donor cells, taken 360 days after TCRalphabeta/CD19-depleted stem cell transplant. This sequence joins TRBV12-3 or TRBV12-4 and TRBJ1-4, with D perhaps matching TRBD1 (6 bases). This TCR derives from a boy in the first two years of life who had a stem cell transplant for SCID, so the T cells may come from the graft donor. Here the CDR3 DNA reads TGTGCCAGCAGTTCGGGGGCCCAGGGACTCAATGAAAAACTGTTTTTT. Its protein is CASSSGAQGLNEKLFF.